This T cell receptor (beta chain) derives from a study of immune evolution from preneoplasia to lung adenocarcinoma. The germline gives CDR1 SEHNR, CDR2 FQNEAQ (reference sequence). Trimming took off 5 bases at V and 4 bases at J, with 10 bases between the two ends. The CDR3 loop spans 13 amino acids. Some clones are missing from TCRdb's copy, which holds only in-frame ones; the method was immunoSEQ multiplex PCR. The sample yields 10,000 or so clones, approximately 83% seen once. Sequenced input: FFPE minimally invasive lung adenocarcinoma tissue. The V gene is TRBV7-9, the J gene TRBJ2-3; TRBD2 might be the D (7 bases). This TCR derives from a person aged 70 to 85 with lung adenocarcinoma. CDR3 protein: CASSPRGPDTQYF. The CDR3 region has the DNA TGTGCCAGCAGCCCGCGGGGGCCAGATACGCAGTATTTT. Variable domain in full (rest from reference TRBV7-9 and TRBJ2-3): DTGVSQNPRHKITKRGQNVTFRCDPISEHNRLYWYRQTLGQGPEFLTYFQNEAQLEKSRLLSDRFSAERPKGSFSTLEIQRTEQGDSAMYLCASSPRGPDTQYFGPGTRLTVL.